What follows are 31 T cell receptor beta chains derived from one specimen sequenced in a study of human T cells and chemical hapten exposure. The time point was: patch test 1, 2 weeks after DPC sensitization. Treatment here: therapeutic diphenylcyclopropenone sensitization with weekly scalp DPC. One entry per CDR3 protein, called by TCRdb with MiXCR from the RACE reads. The data show 370,000 or so distinct CDR3 sequences, 4% to 5.5% seen once. The source material was whole blood, sampled in connection with sensitization to the hapten diphenylcyclopropenone (DPC). These receptors were taken from a woman aged 45-60 years with alopecia areata. Some clones in this sample may be carry-over from other donors' samples.

This sequence joins TRBV10-3 and TRBJ2-2; D not certain. The V end was cut by 5 bases, the J end by 5 bases, with 6 bases between. This CDR3 is built from 12 residues. Germline V gene data show CDR1 as ENHRY and CDR2 as SYGVKD. The CDR3 spells CAISTTTGELFF. CDR3 in DNA: TGTGCCATCAGTACGACGACCGGGGAGCTGTTTTTT.

In this sample, this clonotype turned up many times. The chain has TRBV20-1 and TRBJ2-1; D is tentatively TRBD1 or TRBD2 (6 bases each). CDR3 size: 12 residues. Germline V gene lookup returns CDR1 DFQATT and CDR2 SNEGSKA (reference sequence). Trimming cost V 3 bases and J 5 bases, with 8 bases left between them. The CDR3 loop is CSASRGDNEQFF. CDR3 DNA sequence: TGCAGTGCTAGTAGGGGGGACAATGAGCAGTTCTTC.

This clonotype was picked up a small number of times. This rearrangement joins TRBV6-6 to TRBJ2-7; D is undetermined. The CDR3 loop spans 15 amino acids. The V and J ends lost 8 bases and 0 bases respectively, with 17 bases between them. Per germline, CDR1 MNHNY and CDR2 SVGAGI (reference sequence). Here the CDR3 reads CASFRSASGSYEQYF. The CDR3 DNA reads as TGTGCCAGCTTTAGATCGGCTTCGGGCTCCTACGAGCAGTACTTC.

This clonotype came up many times. The rearrangement links TRBV29-1 to TRBJ2-1; D perhaps matches TRBD2 (5 bases). The germline gives CDR1 SQVTM, CDR2 ANQGSEA. V was shortened by 0 bases and J by 4 bases, with 13 bases between the two germline ends. The CDR3 is 15 residues long. Here the CDR3 DNA reads TGCAGCGTTGAAGAAGGGAGACACGAATACAATGAGCAGTTCTTC. This codes for CSVEEGRHEYNEQFF.

Only a few counts were recorded for this clonotype. The chain recombines TRBV28 with TRBJ2-7; D unclear. Germline values: CDR1 MDHEN, CDR2 SYDVKM. The V and J ends lost 2 bases and 3 bases respectively, with 8 bases between them. The CDR3 has 13 residues. The CDR3 region is CASSLPNNYEQYF. In DNA, the CDR3 is TGTGCCAGCAGTTTACCGAATAACTACGAGCAGTACTTC. Based on the CDR3 plus reference TRBV28 and TRBJ2-7, the full variable domain is DVKVTQSSRYLVKRTGEKVFLECVQDMDHENMFWYRQDPGLGLRLIYFSYDVKMKEKGDIPEGYSVSREKKERFSLILESASTNQTSMYLCASSLPNNYEQYFGPGTRLTVT.

This clonotype was seen many times. This chain connects TRBV25-1 to TRBJ1-1; weak D call: TRBD1 (6 bases). CDR3 length: 16 residues. V was cut by 5 bases and J by 0 bases, with 16 bases left in between. Per germline, CDR1 MGHDK and CDR2 SYGVNS. The CDR3 loop reads CASSWGAGAMNTEAFF. Here the CDR3 DNA reads TGTGCCAGCAGTTGGGGGGCAGGGGCAATGAACACTGAAGCTTTCTTT.

This clonotype was detected ten times or more. The rearrangement joins TRBV9 to TRBJ2-7, with 13 nucleotides matching TRBD2. The CDR3 loop spans 15 amino acids. Trimming took 4 bases from V and 6 from J; bases not matched to a gene: 7. Germline CDR1 is SGDLS and CDR2 is YYNGEE. DNA for the CDR3: TGTGCCAGCAGCCTCGGACTAGCGGGAGACGGCGAGCAGTACTTC. Protein sequence: CASSLGLAGDGEQYF.

This clonotype showed up just a few times. V and J are TRBV10-3 and TRBJ2-3; D is undetermined. Trimming took 10 bases from V and 4 from J, leaving 15 bases between them. Germline loops: CDR1 ENHRY, CDR2 SYGVKD. This CDR3 is built from 13 residues. This CDR3 is CATALISSDTQYF. CDR3 sequence (DNA): TGTGCCACCGCCCTTATCAGTTCAGATACGCAGTATTTT.

V usage is TRBV12-3 or TRBV12-4 and J usage is TRBJ1-2; D not resolved. The V gene lost 7 bases and the J gene lost 0 bases, with 12 bases spanning the gap. This CDR3 region has 14 residues. For the CDR3, the DNA is TGTGCCAGCACCCGGGCCTCTTCTAACTATGGCTACACCTTC. Residues: CASTRASSNYGYTF.

In its sample, this clonotype was seen many times. V and J are TRBV6-6 and TRBJ2-7; D is possibly TRBD1 or TRBD2 (6 bases each). Germline V gene data show CDR1 as MNHNY and CDR2 as SVGAGI (reference sequence). The CDR3 loop spans 14 amino acids. The V end lost 8 bases, the J end lost 3 bases, and 17 bases lay between the germline ends. DNA for the CDR3: TGTGCCAGCTACCCCGGAGGGGGTTACTACGAGCAGTACTTC. Its protein is CASYPGGGYYEQYF.

This clonotype was seen a handful of times. The chain carries TRBV7-9 and TRBJ2-5, with D maybe TRBD2 (6 bases). This CDR3 has 17 residues. From germline, CDR1 is SEHNR and CDR2 FQNEAQ (reference sequence). Trimming took off 3 bases at V and 4 bases at J, with 21 bases between the two ends. The CDR3 is CASSFPDLALYRETQYF. The CDR3 DNA reads TGTGCCAGCAGCTTTCCGGACCTAGCGCTCTACCGAGAGACCCAGTACTTC.

V and J are TRBV6-2 or TRBV6-3 and TRBJ2-2; D unresolved. V shed 2 bases and J shed 9 bases, with 13 bases lying between them. Germline CDR1 is MNHEY and CDR2 is SVGEGT. This CDR3 contains 14 residues. CDR3 nucleotides: TGTGCCAGCAGTTACGGGCAGCCCGTCCGGGAGCTGTTTTTT. Amino acid sequence: CASSYGQPVRELFF.

This rearrangement joins TRBV7-9 to TRBJ1-2; 8 bases agree with TRBD1. V shed 0 bases and J 8 bases; nucleotides not matched to a gene: 5. Germline CDR1 reads SEHNR; CDR2 reads FQNEAQ (reference sequence). The CDR3 runs to 14 residues. Written as DNA, the CDR3 is TGTGCCAGCAGCTTAGCGGACAGGGCAAACGGCTACACCTTC. Amino acid sequence: CASSLADRANGYTF. The entire variable domain, with the rest obtained from reference TRBV7-9 and TRBJ1-2, is as follows: DTGVSQNPRHKITKRGQNVTFRCDPISEHNRLYWYRQTLGQGPEFLTYFQNEAQLEKSRLLSDRFSAERPKGSFSTLEIQRTEQGDSAMYLCASSLADRANGYTFGSGTRLTVV.

This clonotype was detected only a few times. This chain joins TRBV9 and TRBJ2-7, with 9 bases identical to TRBD1. Germline V CDR1 and CDR2: SGDLS, YYNGEE. The CDR3 loop spans 15 amino acids. V shed 0 bases and J 5 bases; nucleotides not matched to a gene: 6. The CDR3 sequence is CASSVEWTGAHEQYF. DNA for the CDR3: TGTGCCAGCAGCGTAGAATGGACAGGGGCCCACGAGCAGTACTTC.

Many counts were recorded for this clonotype. The genes are TRBV7-2 and TRBJ2-4; D uncertain. Germline values: CDR1 SGHTA, CDR2 FQGNSA. The CDR3 length is 16 residues. Trimming cost V 5 bases and J 0 bases, with 14 bases left between them. The CDR3 region has the DNA TGTGCCAGCAGCCCAGAGGCATTGCTAGCCAAAAACATTCAGTACTTC. Protein: CASSPEALLAKNIQYF.

Only a few counts were recorded for this clonotype. The J gene is TRBJ2-2, the V gene TRBV7-9; D uncertain. The CDR3 is made up of 14 amino acids. Trimming pared 4 bases from V and 6 bases from J, leaving 12 bases between. CDR1 is SEHNR, CDR2 FQNEAQ, per germline (reference sequence). CDR3 nucleotide sequence: TGTGCCAGCAGCTCTGTAGCAGGAGCCGGGGAGCTGTTTTTT. It specifies CASSSVAGAGELFF.

This clonotype has at least ten counts. The chain is built from TRBV29-1 and TRBJ2-5; 7 bases map to TRBD2. CDR1 and CDR2 from the germline V gene are SQVTM and ANQGSEA. V trimming: 4 bases; J trimming: 2 bases; junction bases outside the gene matches: 10. This CDR3 is built from 15 residues. CDR3 coding DNA: TGCAGCGTTGTTGTCGCGGGGGAACAACAAGAGACCCAGTACTTC. Its translation is CSVVVAGEQQETQYF.

This clonotype was observed many times. This chain links TRBV21-1 with TRBJ1-5; the listed D gene, TRBD1, was not tested against the DNA. TRBV21-1 is a documented pseudogene. The CDR3 spans 13 residues. The CDR3: CASSDRGQQPQHF. The CDR3 DNA is TGTGCCAGCAGCGACAGGGGGCAACAGCCCCAGCATTTT.

The rearrangement uses TRBV30 and TRBJ2-7; a weak D match, TRBD1 (5 bases). The CDR3 consists of 13 residues. In germline, CDR1 is GTSNPN, CDR2 SVGIG (reference sequence). The germline V and J ends were trimmed by 4 bases and 4 bases, with 14 bases remaining between them. The CDR3 bases are TGTGCCTGGATCCCCAGACCAGGGTACGAGCAGTACTTC. Translating gives CAWIPRPGYEQYF.

This clonotype showed up many times. The rearrangement uses TRBV3-1 and TRBJ2-3, with 12 bases matching TRBD2. The CDR3 length is 16 residues. From germline, CDR1 is LGHDT and CDR2 YNNKEL (reference sequence). The V segment lost 4 bases and the J segment 2 bases; nucleotides outside the gene matches: 4. The CDR3 DNA is TGTGCCAGCAGCCGAAGACTAGCGGGGGACACAGATACGCAGTATTTT. It codes for CASSRRLAGDTDTQYF.

The chain links TRBV29-1 to TRBJ2-7; 9 nucleotides match TRBD1. Germline V gene data show CDR1 as SQVTM and CDR2 as ANQGSEA. Trimming cost V 2 bases and J 1 base; bases outside gene matches: 6. The CDR3 consists of 15 residues. The CDR3 DNA reads TGCAGCGTTGAAAGGGGGACAGGGAGGTCCTACGAGCAGTACTTC. The encoded protein is CSVERGTGRSYEQYF.

This clonotype showed up just a few times. This sequence joins TRBV18 and TRBJ2-7; 10 positions agree with TRBD2. The trim removed 4 bases at V and 7 bases at J, leaving 10 bases unmatched. Germline V gene lookup returns CDR1 KGHSH and CDR2 LQKENI. The length of the CDR3 is 15 residues. CDR3 DNA: TGTGCCAGCTCACTTGCCGGGACTAGCGCCGCGGAGCAGTACTTC. This gives the protein CASSLAGTSAAEQYF.

The gene calls are TRBV6-1 and TRBJ2-1; D gene unclear. The CDR3 has 14 amino acids. The germline CDR1 and CDR2 sequences are MNHNS and SASEGT. V dropped 2 bases and J dropped 7 bases, with 12 bases sitting between them. Here the CDR3 reads CASSERPDWNEQFF. CDR3 in DNA: TGTGCCAGCAGTGAACGGCCTGACTGGAATGAGCAGTTCTTC.

This clonotype has ten or more counts. This CDR3 reads CASTETSGVSSYNEQFF. The CDR3 DNA reads TGCGCCAGCACGGAGACTAGCGGGGTAAGCTCCTACAATGAGCAGTTCTTC. The chain links TRBV5-1 to TRBJ2-1; 11 bases are shared with TRBD2. CDR3 length: 17 residues. Germline assignment: CDR1 SGHRS and CDR2 YFSETQ. After removal of 6 bases from V and 0 bases from J, the junction contained 8 bases not matched to a gene.

This clonotype was counted many times. This sequence joins TRBV3-1 and TRBJ2-3, with no clear D. Trimming removed 0 bases from V and 0 bases from J, with 7 bases in between. Germline CDR1 is LGHDT and CDR2 is YNNKEL (reference sequence). The CDR3 loop spans 15 amino acids. The CDR3 region is CASSQDPDSTDTQYF. For the CDR3, the DNA is TGTGCCAGCAGCCAAGACCCCGACAGCACAGATACGCAGTATTTT.

This clonotype was found many times. This chain joins TRBV5-1 and TRBJ2-3; D is unresolved. This CDR3 has 15 amino acids. Trimming took off 0 bases at V and 0 bases at J, with 8 bases between the two ends. Germline V lookup: CDR1 SGHRS, CDR2 YFSETQ. Here the CDR3 DNA reads TGCGCCAGCAGCTTGGAGCCGGCCAGCACAGATACGCAGTATTTT. Translated, it gives CASSLEPASTDTQYF.

This clonotype was counted only a few times. The chain recombines TRBV9 with TRBJ1-1; 8 bases map to TRBD1. Germline CDR1 reads SGDLS; CDR2 reads YYNGEE. With 3 bases clipped from V and 3 bases from J, the junction kept 7 bases outside the gene matches. The CDR3 spans 15 residues. The CDR3 loop is CASSELQGAHTEAFF. In nucleotides, the CDR3 is TGTGCCAGCAGCGAGTTGCAGGGGGCGCACACTGAAGCTTTCTTT.

This clonotype occurred many times. The genes are TRBV11-3 and TRBJ2-2, with D unresolved. V was pared by 2 bases and J by 2 bases, with 12 bases between. Germline V gives CDR1 SGHNT, CDR2 YENEEA. The CDR3 has 16 residues. This CDR3 reads CASSLRDGPNTGELFF. In DNA, the CDR3 is TGTGCCAGCAGCTTAAGAGACGGGCCAAACACCGGGGAGCTGTTTTTT.

V gene TRBV5-6 combines with J gene TRBJ2-5; 7 nucleotides match TRBD1. V trimming: 3 bases; J trimming: 2 bases; junction bases outside the gene matches: 10. The CDR3 sequence is 16 residues long. Germline V gene data show CDR1 as SGHDT and CDR2 as YYEEEE. CDR3 sequence (DNA): TGTGCCAGCAGCTCGTCTCCCGGGACAGTTCAAGAGACCCAGTACTTC. Translating gives CASSSSPGTVQETQYF. Complete variable domain (other parts from reference TRBV5-6 and TRBJ2-5): DAGVTQSPTHLIKTRGQQVTLRCSPKSGHDTVSWYQQALGQGPQFIFQYYEEEERQRGNFPDRFSGHQFPNYSSELNVNALLLGDSALYLCASSSSPGTVQETQYFGPGTRLLVL.

This clonotype has a handful of counts. This sequence joins TRBV20-1 and TRBJ2-1; D unresolved. This CDR3 contains 16 residues. The germline CDR1 and CDR2 sequences are DFQATT and SNEGSKA (reference sequence). Trimming removed 0 bases from V and 8 bases from J, with 20 bases in between. CDR3: CSARDSQVHLKDEQFF. The CDR3 DNA sequence: TGCAGTGCTAGAGATAGTCAGGTCCACCTGAAGGATGAGCAGTTCTTC.

The rearrangement uses TRBV18 and TRBJ1-2; TRBD1 matches at 9 bases. J lost 8 bases, V lost 3 bases, and 7 bases had no gene match. Germline V gene sequence: CDR1 KGHSH, CDR2 LQKENI. CDR3 length: 14 amino acids. The CDR3 is CASSPTDRGKGYTF. In DNA form, the CDR3 reads TGTGCCAGCTCACCTACGGACAGGGGCAAAGGCTACACCTTC.